This T cell receptor (beta chain) was observed in a study of blood T cell repertoires in COVID-19. In the study's own analysis: Reference gene primer amplification gave nucleated cell count estimates. The data were produced by immunoSEQ multiplex PCR, yet TCRdb's version contains in-frame clones alone and is incomplete. That table furnishes V, J and clone size, whereas the DNA furnished D and trimming. Among about 210,000 clones listed, approximately 83% were seen once. The sequenced material came from PBMCs or T cells enriched from blood (not recorded which). The receptor comes from a woman aged 40 to 50 with acute COVID-19.

This chain's CDR3 is CASSQGGVPEAFF. Written as DNA, the CDR3 is TGTGCCAGCAGCCAGGGAGGGGTTCCTGAAGCTTTCTTT. This rearrangement joins TRBV28 to TRBJ1-1; D is perhaps TRBD1 (5 bases). This CDR3 has 13 residues. V lost 6 bases to trimming and J lost 6 bases, with 14 bases between them. In germline, CDR1 is MDHEN, CDR2 SYDVKM.